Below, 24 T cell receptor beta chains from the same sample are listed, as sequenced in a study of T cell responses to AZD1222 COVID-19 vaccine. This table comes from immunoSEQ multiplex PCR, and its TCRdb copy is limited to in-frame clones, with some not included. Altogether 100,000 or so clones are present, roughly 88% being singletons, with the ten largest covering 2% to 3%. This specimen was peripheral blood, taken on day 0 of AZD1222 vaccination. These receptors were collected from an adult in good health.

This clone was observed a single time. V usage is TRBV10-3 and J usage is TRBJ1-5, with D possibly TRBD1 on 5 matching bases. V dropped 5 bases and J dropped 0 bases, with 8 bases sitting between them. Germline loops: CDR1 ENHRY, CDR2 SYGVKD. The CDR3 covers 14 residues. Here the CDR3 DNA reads TGTGCCATCAGTAAACAGGATAGCAATCAGCCCCAGCATTTT. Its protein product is CAISKQDSNQPQHF.

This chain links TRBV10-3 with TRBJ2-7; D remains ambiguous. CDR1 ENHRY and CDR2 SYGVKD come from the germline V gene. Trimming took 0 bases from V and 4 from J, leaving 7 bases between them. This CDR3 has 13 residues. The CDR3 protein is CAISESGSYEQYF. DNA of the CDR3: TGTGCCATCAGTGAGTCGGGAAGTTACGAGCAGTACTTC.

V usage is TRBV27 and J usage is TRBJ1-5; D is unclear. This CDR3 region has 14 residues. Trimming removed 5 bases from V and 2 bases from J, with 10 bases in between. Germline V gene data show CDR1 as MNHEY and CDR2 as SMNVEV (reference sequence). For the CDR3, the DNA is TGTGCCAGCAGTCACCGGGGAGGCAATCAGCCCCAGCATTTT. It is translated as CASSHRGGNQPQHF.

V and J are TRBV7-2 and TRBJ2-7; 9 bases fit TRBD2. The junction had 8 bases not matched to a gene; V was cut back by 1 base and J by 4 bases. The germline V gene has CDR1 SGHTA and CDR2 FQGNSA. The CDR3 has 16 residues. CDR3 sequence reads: CASSLELSSGRYEQYF. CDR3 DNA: TGTGCCAGCAGCTTAGAGTTAAGTAGCGGGAGATACGAGCAGTACTTC.

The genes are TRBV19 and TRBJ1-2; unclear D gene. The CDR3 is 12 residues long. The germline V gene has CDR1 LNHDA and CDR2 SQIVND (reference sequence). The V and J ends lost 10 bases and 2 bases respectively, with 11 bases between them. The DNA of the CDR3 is TGTGCCACTAAGAGTATAAACTATGGCTACACCTTC. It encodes CATKSINYGYTF. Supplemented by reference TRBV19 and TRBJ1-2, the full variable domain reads DGGITQSPKYLFRKEGQNVTLSCEQNLNHDAMYWYRQDPGQGLRLIYYSQIVNDFQKGDIAEGYSVSREKKESFPLTVTSAQKNPTAFYLCATKSINYGYTFGSGTRLTVV.

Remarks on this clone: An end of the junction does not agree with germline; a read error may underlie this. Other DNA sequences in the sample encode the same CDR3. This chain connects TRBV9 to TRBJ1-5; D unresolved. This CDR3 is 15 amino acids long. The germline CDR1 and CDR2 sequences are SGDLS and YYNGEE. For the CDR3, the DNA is TGTGCCAGTAGCGTAGGGTCAGATAGCAATCAGCCCCAGCATTTT. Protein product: CASSVGSDSNQPQHF.

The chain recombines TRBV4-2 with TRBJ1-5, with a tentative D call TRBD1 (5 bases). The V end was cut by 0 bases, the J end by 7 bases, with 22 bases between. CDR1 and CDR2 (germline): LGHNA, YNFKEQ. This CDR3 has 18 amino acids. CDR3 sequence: CASSQDPPRVGRGQPQHF. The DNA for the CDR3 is TGTGCCAGCAGCCAAGACCCCCCCAGGGTTGGTCGAGGGCAGCCCCAGCATTTT.

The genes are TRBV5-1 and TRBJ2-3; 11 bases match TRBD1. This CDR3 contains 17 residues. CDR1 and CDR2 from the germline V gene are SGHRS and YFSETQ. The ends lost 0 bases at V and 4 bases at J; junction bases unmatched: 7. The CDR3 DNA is TGCGCCAGCAGCTTGGAGGTGGCGGGACAGGGGGCAGATACGCAGTATTTT. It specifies CASSLEVAGQGADTQYF.

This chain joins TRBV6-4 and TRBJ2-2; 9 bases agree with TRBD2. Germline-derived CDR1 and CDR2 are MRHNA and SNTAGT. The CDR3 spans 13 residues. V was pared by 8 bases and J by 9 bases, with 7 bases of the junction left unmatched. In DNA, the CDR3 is TGTGCCAGCGGACTAGCGCCGGACCGGGAGCTGTTTTTT. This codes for CASGLAPDRELFF.

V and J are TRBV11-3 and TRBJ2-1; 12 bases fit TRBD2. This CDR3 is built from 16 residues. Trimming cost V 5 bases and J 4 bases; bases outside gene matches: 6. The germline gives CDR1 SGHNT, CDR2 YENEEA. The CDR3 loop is CASSPRGTSGYNEQFF. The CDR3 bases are TGTGCCAGCAGCCCCCGGGGGACTAGCGGGTACAATGAGCAGTTCTTC.

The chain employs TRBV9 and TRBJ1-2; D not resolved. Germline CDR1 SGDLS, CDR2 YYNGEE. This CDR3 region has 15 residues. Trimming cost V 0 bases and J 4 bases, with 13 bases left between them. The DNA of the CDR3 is TGTGCCAGCAGCGTAGGGGAGCACCGTTCCTATGGCTACACCTTC. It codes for CASSVGEHRSYGYTF.

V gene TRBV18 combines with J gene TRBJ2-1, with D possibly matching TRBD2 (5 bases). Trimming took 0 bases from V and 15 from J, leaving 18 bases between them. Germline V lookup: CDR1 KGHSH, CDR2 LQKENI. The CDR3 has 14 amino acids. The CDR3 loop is CASSPPPSGVRLFF. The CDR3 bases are TGTGCCAGCTCACCACCGCCTTCCGGGGTACGTCTGTTCTTC.

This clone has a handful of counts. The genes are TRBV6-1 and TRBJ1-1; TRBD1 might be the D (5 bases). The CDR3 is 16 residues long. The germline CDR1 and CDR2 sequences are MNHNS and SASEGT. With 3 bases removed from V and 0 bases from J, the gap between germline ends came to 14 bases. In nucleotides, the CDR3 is TGTGCCAGCAGTGAGGGTAGACAGCCCTTGAACACTGAAGCTTTCTTT. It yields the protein CASSEGRQPLNTEAFF.

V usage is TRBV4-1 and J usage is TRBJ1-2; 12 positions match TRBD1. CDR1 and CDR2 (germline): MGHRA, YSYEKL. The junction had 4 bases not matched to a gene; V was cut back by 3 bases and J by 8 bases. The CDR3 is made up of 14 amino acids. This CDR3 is CASSQGQGADGYTF. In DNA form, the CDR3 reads TGCGCCAGCAGCCAGGGACAGGGGGCGGACGGCTACACCTTC.

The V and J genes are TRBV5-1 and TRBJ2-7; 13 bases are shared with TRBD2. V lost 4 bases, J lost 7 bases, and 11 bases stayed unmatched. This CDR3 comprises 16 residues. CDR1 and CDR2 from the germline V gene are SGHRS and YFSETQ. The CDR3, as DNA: TGCGCCAGCAGCGCCACCGGGACTAGCGGGACGGGTGAGCAGTACTTC. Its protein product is CASSATGTSGTGEQYF.

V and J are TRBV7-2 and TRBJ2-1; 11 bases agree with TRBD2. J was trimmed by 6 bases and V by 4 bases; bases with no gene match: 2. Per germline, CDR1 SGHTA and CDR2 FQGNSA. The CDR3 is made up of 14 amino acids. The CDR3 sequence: CASSSGLAANEQFF. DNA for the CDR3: TGTGCCAGCAGCTCGGGACTAGCGGCCAATGAGCAGTTCTTC.

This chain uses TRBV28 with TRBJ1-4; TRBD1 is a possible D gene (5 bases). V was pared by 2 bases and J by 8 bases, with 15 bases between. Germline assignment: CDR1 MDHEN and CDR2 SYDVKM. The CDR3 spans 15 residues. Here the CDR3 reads CASSLAGRAIEKLFF. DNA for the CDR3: TGTGCCAGCAGTTTAGCGGGCAGGGCGATAGAAAAACTGTTTTTT.

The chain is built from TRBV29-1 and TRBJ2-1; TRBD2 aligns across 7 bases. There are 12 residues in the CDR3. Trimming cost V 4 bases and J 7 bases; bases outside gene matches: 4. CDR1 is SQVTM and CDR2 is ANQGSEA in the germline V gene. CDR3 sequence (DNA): TGCAGCGTTGTGGGAGGGCCTAATGAGCAGTTCTTC. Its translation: CSVVGGPNEQFF.

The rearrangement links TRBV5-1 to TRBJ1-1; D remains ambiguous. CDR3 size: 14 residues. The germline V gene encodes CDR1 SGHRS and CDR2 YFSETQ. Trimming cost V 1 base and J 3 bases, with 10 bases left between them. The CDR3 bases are TGCGCCAGCAGCTTGTACGGTAGGGACACTGAAGCTTTCTTT. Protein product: CASSLYGRDTEAFF.

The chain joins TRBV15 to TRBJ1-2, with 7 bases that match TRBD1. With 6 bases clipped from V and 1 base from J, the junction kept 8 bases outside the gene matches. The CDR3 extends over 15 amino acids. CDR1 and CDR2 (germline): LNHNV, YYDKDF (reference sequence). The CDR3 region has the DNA TGTGCCACCAGGCCCCGGGACAGCCTTAACTATGGCTACACCTTC. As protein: CATRPRDSLNYGYTF.

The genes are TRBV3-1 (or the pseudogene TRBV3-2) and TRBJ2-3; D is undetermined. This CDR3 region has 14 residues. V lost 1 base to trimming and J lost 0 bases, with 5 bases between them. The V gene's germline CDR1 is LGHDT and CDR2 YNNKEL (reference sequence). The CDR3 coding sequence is TGTGCCAGCAGCCAAGCCGCCAGCACAGATACGCAGTATTTT. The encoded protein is CASSQAASTDTQYF.

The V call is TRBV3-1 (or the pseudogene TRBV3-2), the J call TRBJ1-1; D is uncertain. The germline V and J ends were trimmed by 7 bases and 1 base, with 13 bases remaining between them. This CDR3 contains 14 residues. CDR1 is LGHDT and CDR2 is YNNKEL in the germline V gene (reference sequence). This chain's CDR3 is CASKASISNTEAFF. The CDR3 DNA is TGTGCCAGCAAGGCTTCCATCTCGAACACTGAAGCTTTCTTT.

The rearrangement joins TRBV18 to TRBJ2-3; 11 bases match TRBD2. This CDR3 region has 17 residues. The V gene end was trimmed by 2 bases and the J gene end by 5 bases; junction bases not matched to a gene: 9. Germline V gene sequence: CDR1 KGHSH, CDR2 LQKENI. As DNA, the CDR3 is TGTGCCAGCTCACCAGCGCCACTAGCGGGGGTAATAGATACGCAGTATTTT. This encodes CASSPAPLAGVIDTQYF.

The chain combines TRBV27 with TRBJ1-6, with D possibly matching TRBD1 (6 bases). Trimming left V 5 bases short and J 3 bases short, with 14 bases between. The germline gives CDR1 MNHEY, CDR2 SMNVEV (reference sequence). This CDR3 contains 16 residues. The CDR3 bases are TGTGCCAGCAGTGGGGGCCGGGATTTCTATAATTCACCCCTCCACTTT. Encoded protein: CASSGGRDFYNSPLHF.